This TCR beta chain derives from a study of T-cell memory formation after mild COVID-19. Across the whole study: Clusters were largely donor specific.

The CDR3 extends over 15 amino acids. Study-wide points: Pre-infection memory already had some responding clones, implying cross-reactive memory joined. Second-wave clones that peaked on day 37 lacked confirmed SARS-CoV-2 specificity.

It was 5'RACE with constant-segment primers that produced the TCR alpha and TCR beta cDNA libraries, which carried sample barcodes and UMIs. TCRdb used MiXCR to reprocess the 5' RACE reads, holding one entry per CDR3 protein. The table lists 170,000 or so distinct CDR3 sequences, about 22% of them singletons. Of note for this clonotype: Its antigen remains unknown.

Material: PBMCs or a T cell subset sorted from them (not recorded which). This sequence originates from an adult woman who had mild COVID-19 (a few samples of this study predate the infection). Cell type and time point are not known. This rearrangement joins TRBV21-1 to TRBJ2-5; TRBD1 is the table's D call and was not checked against the DNA. TRBV21-1 is recorded as a pseudogene. DNA for the CDR3: TGTGCCAGCAGCACCTTCCCGGGATCACAAGAGACCCAGTACTTC. This sequence encodes CASSTFPGSQETQYF.